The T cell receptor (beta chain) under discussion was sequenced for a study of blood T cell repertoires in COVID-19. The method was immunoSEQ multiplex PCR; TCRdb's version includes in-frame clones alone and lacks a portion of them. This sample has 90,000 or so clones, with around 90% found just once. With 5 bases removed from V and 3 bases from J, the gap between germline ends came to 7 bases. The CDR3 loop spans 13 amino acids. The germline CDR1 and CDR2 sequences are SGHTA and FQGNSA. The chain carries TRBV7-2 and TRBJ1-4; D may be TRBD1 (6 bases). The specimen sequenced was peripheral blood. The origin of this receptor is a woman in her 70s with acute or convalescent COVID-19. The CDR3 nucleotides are TGTGCCAGCAGCCAGGGGTCTAATGAAAAACTGTTTTTT. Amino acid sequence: CASSQGSNEKLFF.